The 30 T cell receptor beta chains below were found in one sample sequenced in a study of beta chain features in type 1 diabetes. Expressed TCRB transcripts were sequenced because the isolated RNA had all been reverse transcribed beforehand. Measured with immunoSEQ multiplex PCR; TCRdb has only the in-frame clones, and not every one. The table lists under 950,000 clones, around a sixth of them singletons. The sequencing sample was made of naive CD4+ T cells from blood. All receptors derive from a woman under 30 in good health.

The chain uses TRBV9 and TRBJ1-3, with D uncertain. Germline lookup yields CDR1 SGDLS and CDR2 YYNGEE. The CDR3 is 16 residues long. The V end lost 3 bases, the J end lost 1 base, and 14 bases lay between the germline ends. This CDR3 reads CASSGSGLRSGNTIYF. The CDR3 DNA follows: TGTGCCAGCAGCGGCTCGGGCCTCCGGTCTGGAAACACCATATATTTT.

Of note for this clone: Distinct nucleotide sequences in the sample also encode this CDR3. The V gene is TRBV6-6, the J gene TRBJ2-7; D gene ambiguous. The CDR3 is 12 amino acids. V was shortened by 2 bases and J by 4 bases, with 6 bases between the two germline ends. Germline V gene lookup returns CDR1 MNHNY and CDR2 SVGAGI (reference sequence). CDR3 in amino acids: CASSYSAYEQYF. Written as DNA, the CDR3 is TGTGCCAGCAGTTACAGCGCGTACGAGCAGTACTTC.

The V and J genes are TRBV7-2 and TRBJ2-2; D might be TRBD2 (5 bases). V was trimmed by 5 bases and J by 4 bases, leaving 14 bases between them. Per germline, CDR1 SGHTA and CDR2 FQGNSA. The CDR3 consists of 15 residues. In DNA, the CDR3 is TGTGCCAGCAGCCCTCGGGCGAGCGGCACCGGGGAGCTGTTTTTT. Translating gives CASSPRASGTGELFF.

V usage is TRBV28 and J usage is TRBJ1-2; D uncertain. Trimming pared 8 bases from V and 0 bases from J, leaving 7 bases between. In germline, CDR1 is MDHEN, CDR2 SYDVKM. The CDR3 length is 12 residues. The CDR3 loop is CASETANYGYTF. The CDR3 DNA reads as TGTGCCAGCGAAACAGCTAACTATGGCTACACCTTC.

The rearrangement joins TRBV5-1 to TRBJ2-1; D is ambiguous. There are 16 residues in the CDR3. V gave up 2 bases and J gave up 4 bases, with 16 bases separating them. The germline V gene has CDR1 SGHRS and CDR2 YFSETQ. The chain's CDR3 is CASSLFRDKIYNEQFF. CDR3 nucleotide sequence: TGCGCCAGCAGCTTATTCCGAGACAAAATTTACAATGAGCAGTTCTTC.

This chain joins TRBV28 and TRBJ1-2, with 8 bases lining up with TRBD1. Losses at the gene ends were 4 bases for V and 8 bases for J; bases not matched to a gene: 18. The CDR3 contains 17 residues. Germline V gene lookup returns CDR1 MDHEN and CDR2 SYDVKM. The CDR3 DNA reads TGTGCCAGCAGTTACGGTTTACAGGGGGTCGTTATGCAGGGCTACACCTTC. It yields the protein CASSYGLQGVVMQGYTF.

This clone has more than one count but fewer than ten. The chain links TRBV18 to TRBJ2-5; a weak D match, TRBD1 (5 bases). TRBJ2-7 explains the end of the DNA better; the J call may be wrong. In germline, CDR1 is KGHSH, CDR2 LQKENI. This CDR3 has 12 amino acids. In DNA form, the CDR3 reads TGTGCCAGCTCACCTCAGGGATTCGAGCAGTACTTC. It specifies CASSPQGFEQYF.

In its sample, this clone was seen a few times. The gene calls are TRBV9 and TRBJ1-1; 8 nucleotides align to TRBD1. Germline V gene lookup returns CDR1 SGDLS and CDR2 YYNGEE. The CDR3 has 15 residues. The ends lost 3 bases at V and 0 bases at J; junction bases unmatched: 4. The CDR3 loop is CASSAGGALNTEAFF. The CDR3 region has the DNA TGTGCCAGCAGCGCAGGGGGCGCCCTGAACACTGAAGCTTTCTTT.

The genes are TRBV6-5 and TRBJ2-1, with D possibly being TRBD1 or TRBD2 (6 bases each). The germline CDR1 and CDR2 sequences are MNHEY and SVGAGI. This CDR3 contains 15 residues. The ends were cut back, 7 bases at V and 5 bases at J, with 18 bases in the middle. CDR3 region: CASIERRDTHNEQFF. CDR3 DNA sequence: TGTGCCAGCATCGAGAGGAGGGACACCCACAATGAGCAGTTCTTC.

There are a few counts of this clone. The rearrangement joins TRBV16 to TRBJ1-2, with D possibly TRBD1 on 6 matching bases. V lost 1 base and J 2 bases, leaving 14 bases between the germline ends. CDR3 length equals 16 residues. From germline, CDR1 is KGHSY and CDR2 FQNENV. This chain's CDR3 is CASSQLTYTGNYGYTF. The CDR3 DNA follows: TGTGCCAGCAGCCAATTGACGTATACAGGGAACTATGGCTACACCTTC.

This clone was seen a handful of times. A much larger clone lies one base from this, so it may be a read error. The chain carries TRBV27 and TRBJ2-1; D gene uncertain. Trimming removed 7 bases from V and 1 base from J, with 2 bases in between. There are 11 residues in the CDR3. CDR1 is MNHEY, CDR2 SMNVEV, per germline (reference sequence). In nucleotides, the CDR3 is TGTGCCAGCACTTCCTACAATGAGCAGTTCTTC. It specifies CASTSYNEQFF.

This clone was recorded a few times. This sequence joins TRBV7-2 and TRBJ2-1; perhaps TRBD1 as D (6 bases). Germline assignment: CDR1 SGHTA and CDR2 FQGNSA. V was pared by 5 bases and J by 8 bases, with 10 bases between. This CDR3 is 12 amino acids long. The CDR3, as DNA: TGTGCCAGCAGCCGCACAGGGTATGAGCAGTTCTTC. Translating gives CASSRTGYEQFF.

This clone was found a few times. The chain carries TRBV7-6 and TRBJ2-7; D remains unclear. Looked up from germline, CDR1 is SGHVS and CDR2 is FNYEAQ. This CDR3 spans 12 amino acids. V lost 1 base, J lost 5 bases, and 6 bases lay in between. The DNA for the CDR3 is TGTGCCAGCAGCTTAGGTTCAGACGAGCAGTACTTC. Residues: CASSLGSDEQYF. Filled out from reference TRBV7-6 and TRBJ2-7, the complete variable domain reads GAGVSQSPRYKVTKRGQDVALRCDPISGHVSLYWYRQALGQGPEFLTYFNYEAQQDKSGLPNDRFSAERPEGSISTLTIQRTEQRDSAMYRCASSLGSDEQYFGPGTRLTVT.

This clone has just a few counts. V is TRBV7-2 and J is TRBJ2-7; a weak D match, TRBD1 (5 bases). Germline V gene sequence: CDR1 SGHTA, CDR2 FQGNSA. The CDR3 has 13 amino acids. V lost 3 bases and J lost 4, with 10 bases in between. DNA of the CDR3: TGTGCCAGCAGCTTCCAGGGTTCGTACGAGCAGTACTTC. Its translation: CASSFQGSYEQYF.

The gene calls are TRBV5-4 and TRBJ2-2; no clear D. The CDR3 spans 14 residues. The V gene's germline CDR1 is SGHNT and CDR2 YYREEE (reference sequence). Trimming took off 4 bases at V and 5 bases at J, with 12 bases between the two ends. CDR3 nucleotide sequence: TGTGCCAGCAGCGCCACGGGTTTAACCGGGGAGCTGTTTTTT. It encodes CASSATGLTGELFF.

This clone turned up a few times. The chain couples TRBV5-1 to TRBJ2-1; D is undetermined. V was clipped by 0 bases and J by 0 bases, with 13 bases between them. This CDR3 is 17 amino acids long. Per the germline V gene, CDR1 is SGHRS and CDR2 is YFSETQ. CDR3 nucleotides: TGCGCCAGCAGCTTGGTTACTGGCCGGAGCTCCTACAATGAGCAGTTCTTC. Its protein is CASSLVTGRSSYNEQFF.

CDR3 protein: CASSELTKTYEQYF. The CDR3 DNA follows: TGTGCCAGCAGTGAACTGACTAAAACCTACGAGCAGTACTTC. The J gene is TRBJ2-7, the V gene TRBV6-5; tentative D call: TRBD2 (5 bases). V was cut by 5 bases and J by 2 bases, with 13 bases left in between. Germline CDR1 and CDR2: MNHEY and SVGAGI. There are 14 residues in the CDR3.

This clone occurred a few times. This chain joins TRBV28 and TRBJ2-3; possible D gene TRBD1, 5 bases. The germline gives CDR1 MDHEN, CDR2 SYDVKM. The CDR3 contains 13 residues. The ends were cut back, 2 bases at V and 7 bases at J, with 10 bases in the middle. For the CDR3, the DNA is TGTGCCAGCAGTTTAGAAGGGGCAAATACGCAGTATTTT. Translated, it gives CASSLEGANTQYF.

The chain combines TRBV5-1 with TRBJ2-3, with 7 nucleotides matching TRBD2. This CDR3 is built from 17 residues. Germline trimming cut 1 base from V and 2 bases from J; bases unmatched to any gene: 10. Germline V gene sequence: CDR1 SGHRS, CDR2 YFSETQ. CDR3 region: CASSLSQRGYITDTQYF. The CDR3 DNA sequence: TGCGCCAGCAGCTTGAGTCAGCGGGGATACATCACAGATACGCAGTATTTT.

CDR3 sequence reads: CASSLGLAAVGETQYF. DNA of the CDR3: TGTGCCAGCAGCCTGGGACTAGCGGCGGTGGGGGAGACCCAGTACTTC. V gene TRBV11-3 combines with J gene TRBJ2-5; the match to TRBD2 covers 11 bases. CDR3 length: 16 amino acids. Germline trimming cut 5 bases from V and 5 bases from J; bases unmatched to any gene: 10. Germline values: CDR1 SGHNT, CDR2 YENEEA. Full variable domain (missing parts from reference TRBV11-3 and TRBJ2-5): EAGVVQSPRYKIIEKKQPVAFWCNPISGHNTLYWYLQNLGQGPELLIRYENEEAVDDSQLPKDRFSAERLKGVDSTLKIQPAELGDSAVYLCASSLGLAAVGETQYFGPGTRLLVL.

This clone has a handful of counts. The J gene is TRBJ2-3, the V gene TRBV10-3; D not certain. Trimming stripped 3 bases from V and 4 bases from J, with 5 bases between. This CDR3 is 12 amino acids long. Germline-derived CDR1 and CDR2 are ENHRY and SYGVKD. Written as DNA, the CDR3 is TGTGCCATCAGTGAACGACCAGATACGCAGTATTTT. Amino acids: CAISERPDTQYF.

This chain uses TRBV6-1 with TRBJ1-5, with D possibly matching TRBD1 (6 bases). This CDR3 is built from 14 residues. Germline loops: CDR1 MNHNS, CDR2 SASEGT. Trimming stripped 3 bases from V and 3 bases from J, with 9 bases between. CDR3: CASSETGFNQPQHF. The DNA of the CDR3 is TGTGCCAGCAGTGAGACAGGCTTCAATCAGCCCCAGCATTTT.

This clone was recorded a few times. CDR3 in DNA: TGCAGTGCTATCCTGGCTCGTGGCTACACCTTC. It yields the protein CSAILARGYTF. The chain links TRBV20-1 to TRBJ1-2, with D unresolved. Germline values: CDR1 DFQATT, CDR2 SNEGSKA (reference sequence). The CDR3 runs to 11 residues. The V gene lost 4 bases and the J gene lost 7 bases, with 10 bases spanning the gap.

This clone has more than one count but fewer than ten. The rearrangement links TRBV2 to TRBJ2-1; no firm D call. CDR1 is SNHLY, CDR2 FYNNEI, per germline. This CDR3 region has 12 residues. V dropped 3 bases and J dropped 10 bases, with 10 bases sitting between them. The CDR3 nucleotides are TGTGCCAGCAGTGAGGGTTGGAAGGAGCAGTTCTTC. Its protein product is CASSEGWKEQFF.

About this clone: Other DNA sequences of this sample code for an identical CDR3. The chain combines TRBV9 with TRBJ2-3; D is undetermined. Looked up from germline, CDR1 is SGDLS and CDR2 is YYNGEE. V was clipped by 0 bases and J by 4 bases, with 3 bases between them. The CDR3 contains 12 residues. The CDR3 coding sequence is TGTGCCAGCAGCGTAGAGTCAGATACGCAGTATTTT. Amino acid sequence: CASSVESDTQYF.

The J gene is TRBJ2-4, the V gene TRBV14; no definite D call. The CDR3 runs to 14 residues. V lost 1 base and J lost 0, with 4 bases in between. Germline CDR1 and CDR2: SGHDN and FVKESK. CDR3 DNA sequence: TGTGCCAGCAGCCAAGGAGAAGCCAAAAACATTCAGTACTTC. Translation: CASSQGEAKNIQYF.

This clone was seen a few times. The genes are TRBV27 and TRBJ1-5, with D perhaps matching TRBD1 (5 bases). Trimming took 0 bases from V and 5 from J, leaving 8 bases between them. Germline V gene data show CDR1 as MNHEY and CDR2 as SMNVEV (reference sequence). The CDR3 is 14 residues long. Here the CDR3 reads CASSLSIGDQPQHF. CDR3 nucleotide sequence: TGTGCCAGCAGTTTATCGATAGGGGATCAGCCCCAGCATTTT.

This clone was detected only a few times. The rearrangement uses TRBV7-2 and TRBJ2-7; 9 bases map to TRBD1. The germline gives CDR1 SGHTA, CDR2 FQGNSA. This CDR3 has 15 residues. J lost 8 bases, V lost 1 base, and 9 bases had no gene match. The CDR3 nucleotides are TGTGCCAGCAGCTTAGAGGGACAGGGCCTACGGAAGCAGTACTTC. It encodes CASSLEGQGLRKQYF.

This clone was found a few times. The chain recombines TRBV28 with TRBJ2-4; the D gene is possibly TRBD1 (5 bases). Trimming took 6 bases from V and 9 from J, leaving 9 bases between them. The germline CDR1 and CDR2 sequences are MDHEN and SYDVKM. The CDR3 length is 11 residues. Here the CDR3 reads CASRIQGIQYF. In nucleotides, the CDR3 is TGTGCCAGCAGGATTCAGGGCATTCAGTACTTC.

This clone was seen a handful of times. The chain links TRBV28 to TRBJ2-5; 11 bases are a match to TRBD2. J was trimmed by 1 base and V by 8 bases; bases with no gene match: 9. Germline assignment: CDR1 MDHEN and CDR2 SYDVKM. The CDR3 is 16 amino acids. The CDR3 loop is CASRKTSGSRQETQYF. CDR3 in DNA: TGTGCCAGCCGTAAAACTAGCGGGAGTCGCCAAGAGACCCAGTACTTC.